This T cell receptor beta chain was documented in a study of blood T cell repertoires in COVID-19. The wider study: Sites in the United States, Italy and Spain provided acute and convalescent COVID-19 samples. The analysed material was cDNA or gDNA that came from T cells, B-cell-depleted T cells, or PBMCs.

Trimming took 2 bases from V and 8 from J; bases not matched to a gene: 4. CDR1 and CDR2 from the germline V gene are LNHDA and SQIVND (reference sequence). There are 15 residues in the CDR3. The authors' processing: From reference gene primer amplification, estimates of nucleated cell counts were derived. Produced via immunoSEQ multiplex PCR; TCRdb's table is partial and in-frame only. For V, J and clone size, that table is used; D and trimming come from the DNA. The data show 110,000 or so clones, with roughly 80% seen just once and roughly 2.5% held by the top ten. The chain carries TRBV19 and TRBJ1-4; 11 bases match TRBD1. This receptor was identified in a man aged 45-65 years with acute or convalescent COVID-19. The sequenced sample consisted of peripheral blood. This chain's CDR3 is CASSISGQGDEKLFF. The CDR3 DNA reads TGTGCCAGTAGTATATCGGGACAGGGGGACGAAAAACTGTTTTTT.